This T cell receptor beta chain was sequenced during a study of blood T cell repertoires in COVID-19. Profiled with immunoSEQ multiplex PCR; TCRdb holds only in-frame clones, not every one. The repertoire holds under 400,000 clones, with around 87% as singletons. Participants, about 18 to 90 years old, spanned under 30 US areas. Clinical history as reported by participants underpinned cohort assignment. With 7 bases clipped from V and 8 bases from J, the junction kept 5 bases outside the gene matches. CDR3 length equals 12 residues. Germline V gene data show CDR1 as SNHLY and CDR2 as FYNNEI. The sample was PBMCs or T cells enriched from blood (not recorded which). This receptor was obtained from a man between 40 and 49 years old in a cohort exposed to, infected with or recovered from COVID-19 (not recorded which). This chain connects TRBV2 to TRBJ1-2, with 9 bases lining up with TRBD1. CDR3 bases: TGTGCCAGCAATGACAGGGGGTTCGGCTACACCTTC. Translated: CASNDRGFGYTF.